A selection of T cell receptor beta chains follows, all from one sample in a study of blood T cell repertoires in COVID-19. Using immunoSEQ multiplex PCR, the repertoire was profiled, and TCRdb retains in-frame clones only, with some absent. The table records 150,000 to 200,000 clones, 92% of them present only once. Sequences were obtained from peripheral blood. The receptors derive from a man aged 30 to 39 with COVID-19, enrolled during active disease. Both conserved end residues are part of each CDR3. The D gene is left open where the match is weak. Size is stated for part of the rows, as once, few or many counts, or as a class when the clone is expanded.

D	J	V	size	DNA	CDR3
.	TRBJ1-5	TRBV19	.	TGTGCCAGTTCCCCTCTGGGAGTTAGCAATCAGCCCCAGCATTTT	CASSPLGVSNQPQHF
TRBD1	TRBJ1-3	TRBV5-6	.	TGTGCCAGCAGCCCTGACAGGGGACGGTCTGGAAACACCATATATTTT	CASSPDRGRSGNTIYF
TRBD2	TRBJ2-6	TRBV7-6	.	TGTGCCAGCAGTTTAGACCAGCGGGGGGGCTCTGGGGCCAACGTCCTGACTTTC	CASSLDQRGGSGANVLTF
TRBD1	TRBJ1-2	TRBV19	.	TGTGCAACGCAGGGGGCTCGAGGCTACACCTTC	CATQGARGYTF
TRBD1	TRBJ1-4	TRBV5-1	.	TGCGCCAGCAGCTATACAGGGGATACAACTAATGAAAAACTGTTTTTT	CASSYTGDTTNEKLFF
TRBD1	TRBJ2-1	TRBV9	.	TGTGCCAGCAGCGTAGTCCCAGGGGGCAATGAGCAGTTCTTC	CASSVVPGGNEQFF
.	TRBJ1-2	TRBV19	.	TGTGCCAGTAGTTGGACAGCAGCTAACTATGGCTACACCTTC	CASSWTAANYGYTF
TRBD2	TRBJ2-1	TRBV6-5	.	TGTGCCAGCAGTTACTCGGGTCTAGCGGCTAACAATGAGCAGTTCTTC	CASSYSGLAANNEQFF
.	TRBJ2-1	TRBV28	.	TGTGCCAGCACCCTAATGGCCGGGAACAATGAGCAGTTCTTC	CASTLMAGNNEQFF
TRBD2	TRBJ2-7	TRBV5-4	.	TGTGCCAGCAGCTTTAGCGGGAGCTCCTACGAGCAGTACTTC	CASSFSGSSYEQYF
.	TRBJ2-3	TRBV27	.	TGTGCCAGCAGGGTGTACGGTTCGGCAGATACGCAGTATTTT	CASRVYGSADTQYF
TRBD1	TRBJ1-2	TRBV19	few	TGTGCCATATCTCGGACAGGGGGCATGTATGGCTACACCTTC	CAISRTGGMYGYTF
TRBD1	TRBJ1-3	TRBV14	.	TGTGCCAGCAGCCAAACAGGGGGAGAAAGAAACACCATATATTTT	CASSQTGGERNTIYF
.	TRBJ2-7	TRBV6-5	.	TGTGCCAGCAGTTACTGGCCTAGGGGCGAGCAGTACTTC	CASSYWPRGEQYF
.	TRBJ1-2	TRBV29-1	once	TGCAGCGAGGGGACAAGCTATGGCTACACCTTC	CSEGTSYGYTF
TRBD1	TRBJ1-2	TRBV24-1	.	TGTGCCACCAGTGGGGCAGGGGGTGCGTCAAACTATGGCTACACCTTC	CATSGAGGASNYGYTF
.	TRBJ2-4	TRBV9	few	TGTGCCAGCAGCGTAGGATCCAGGGGCCAAAACATTCAGTACTTC	CASSVGSRGQNIQYF
TRBD2	TRBJ2-3	TRBV13	.	TGTGCCAGCAGCTCAAGTACGGGGGGGATCGTGGATACGCAGTATTTT	CASSSSTGGIVDTQYF
.	TRBJ1-1	TRBV19	.	TGTGCCAGTAGTATAGCGGGAGGAAACACTGAAGCTTTCTTT	CASSIAGGNTEAFF
TRBD2	TRBJ2-1	TRBV7-9	.	TGTGCCAGCAGCAATCTAGCGGGGGGAACCTACAATGAGCAGTTCTTC	CASSNLAGGTYNEQFF
.	TRBJ2-7	TRBV19	.	TGTGCCAGTAGTTCGGGGATCGAGCAGTACTTC	CASSSGIEQYF
.	TRBJ2-7	TRBV27	.	TGTGCCAGCAGTTTATCTGTTGGTTGGCTCTTCACCGAGCAGTACTTC	CASSLSVGWLFTEQYF
TRBD1	TRBJ1-1	TRBV11-2	.	TGTGCCAGCAGCTTATACGGACAGGTTATGAACACTGAAGCTTTCTTT	CASSLYGQVMNTEAFF
.	TRBJ2-6	TRBV7-8	.	TGTGCCAGCAGTCTTATAGGTGGGCTTGGGGCCAACGTCCTGACTTTC	CASSLIGGLGANVLTF
.	TRBJ1-6	TRBV2	once	TGTGCCAGCAGTGAAATGGGGCTCTATAATTCACCCCTCCACTTT	CASSEMGLYNSPLHF
TRBD2	TRBJ2-1	TRBV18	.	TGTGCCAGCTCACCACGGGGACTAGCGAATGAGCAGTTCTTC	CASSPRGLANEQFF
.	TRBJ2-1	TRBV7-3	.	TGTGCCAGCAGCTTAACGAGGATGGATGAGCAGTTCTTC	CASSLTRMDEQFF
TRBD1	TRBJ1-5	TRBV27	.	TGTGCCAGCAGTTTCTTACCCCGGGACAGGGGGACGAGCAATCAGCCCCAGCATTTT	CASSFLPRDRGTSNQPQHF
.	TRBJ2-1	TRBV30	.	TGTGCCTTCGACTCCTCCAATGAGCAGTTCTTC	CAFDSSNEQFF
TRBD1	TRBJ1-5	TRBV7-8	.	TGTGCCAGCAGCCGCGGACAGGGTGGCAATCAGCCCCAGCATTTT	CASSRGQGGNQPQHF
TRBD2	TRBJ2-3	TRBV6-4	.	TGTGCCAGCAGTAACCTAGCGGGGGAATTGGATACGCAGTATTTT	CASSNLAGELDTQYF
.	TRBJ2-5	TRBV7-3	.	TGTGCCAGCAGCCCTGGGACAACCCGTCAAGAGACCCAGTACTTC	CASSPGTTRQETQYF
TRBD1	TRBJ2-1	TRBV6-5	.	TGTGCCAGCAGCCGATACAGGGGGCCCAATGAGCAGTTCTTC	CASSRYRGPNEQFF
.	TRBJ2-7	TRBV19	.	TGTGCCAGTAGTTTCCAAACAGGGAGCCAGTACTTC	CASSFQTGSQYF
TRBD2	TRBJ2-3	TRBV30	.	TGTGCCTGGAGTCTTCTGGCGGGAGTGGCAGATACGCAGTATTTT	CAWSLLAGVADTQYF
TRBD2	TRBJ2-2	TRBV7-2	.	TGTGCCAGCAGCTTAAGATCCGGGCTAGCGGTCGCGAACACCGGGGAGCTGTTTTTT	CASSLRSGLAVANTGELFF